The entry that follows covers one T cell receptor beta chain sequence. The germline V and J ends were trimmed by 6 bases and 0 bases, with 14 bases remaining between them. Germline V gene data show CDR1 as MNHNY and CDR2 as SVGAGI (reference sequence). This CDR3 contains 16 residues. These data come from a study of T cells after somatic rescue of genetic block. TCRdb keeps only in-frame clones here, not all; method: immunoSEQ multiplex PCR. In the table there are approximately 58,000 clones, 96% of which are singletons. The sequence derives from a child less than two years old. Specimen: peripheral blood mononuclear cells (PBMCs). The chain combines TRBV6-6 with TRBJ1-4, with D perhaps TRBD1 (6 bases). CDR3 DNA sequence: TGTGCCAGCAGACTTGCGCACAGGGCAACTAATGAAAAACTGTTTTTT. It specifies CASRLAHRATNEKLFF.